This TCR beta chain emerged from a study of T cell repertoires in cytomegalovirus infection. This clonotype showed up many times. Germline CDR1 is SGHTA and CDR2 is FQGNSA. With 5 bases removed from V and 4 bases from J, the gap between germline ends came to 23 bases. CDR3 length: 17 amino acids. TCRdb re-analysed the reads in MiXCR, keeping a single row per CDR3 protein. The repertoire holds under 200,000 distinct CDR3 sequences, 8.5% to 10% seen once, with roughly 4.8% in the top ten. The origin of this receptor is a human donor in good health (CMV status not recorded). Some clones in this sample may be carry-over from other donors' samples. The sequenced sample was PBMCs. The chain combines TRBV7-2 with TRBJ1-1; D may be TRBD1 (5 bases). CDR3 sequence: CASSPWAGAESRTEAFF. The CDR3 bases are TGTGCCAGCAGCCCATGGGCCGGGGCGGAGAGTCGCACTGAAGCTTTCTTT.